The clone carrying this T cell receptor beta chain was observed a few times. Its antigen remains unidentified. The authors' processing: Using the CDR3 differences seen across clinicopathological groups, the authors built a distant-metastasis classifier for papillary thyroid cancer, which was meant to discriminate distant-metastatic patients. Using MiXCR, TCRdb reanalyzed the PCR reads. In this record, the V and J calls reflect TCRdb's handling and not the investigators' own analysis. The sample carries tens of thousands of clones, approximately 22% recorded once. The sample belongs to a study of metastatic and nonmetastatic thyroid tumors. Study findings and constraints: Reports indicated that malignant thyroid tumors showed significantly higher TCR beta diversity than benign nodules did, in blood and tumor.

Per germline, CDR1 MGHRA and CDR2 YSYEKL. The CDR3 consists of 15 residues. Between the trimmed V and J ends, which lost 0 bases and 6 bases, there was a span of 15 bases. Ahead of thyroid surgery, no patient had received treatment of any kind. This chain links TRBV4-1 with TRBJ2-7; D remains unclear. The receptor was derived from a female donor with papillary thyroid cancer or a benign thyroid nodule (not recorded which). Some clones in this sample may be carry-over from other donors' samples. The specimen was tumor tissue. The CDR3: CASSQDTSPKGEQYF. CDR3 in DNA: TGCGCCAGCAGCCAAGATACGAGCCCTAAGGGCGAGCAGTACTTC.